This TCR beta chain was obtained from a study of blood T cell repertoires in COVID-19. Study in general: PBMCs, B-cell-depleted T cells, or T cells provided the cDNA or gDNA that made up the material.

CDR1 and CDR2 from the germline V gene are LNHNV and YYDKDF (reference sequence). V lost 9 bases to trimming and J lost 6 bases; unmatched junction nucleotides: 9. The CDR3 spans 13 residues. The authors' processing: It was from reference gene primer amplification that nucleated cell counts were estimated. Generated by immunoSEQ multiplex PCR, the TCRdb table keeps only in-frame clones and is missing some. V, J and clone size derive from that table, while D and trimming were established from the DNA sequence. The sample yields hundreds of thousands of clones, almost 85% seen once. Sequenced input: peripheral blood. This receptor was obtained from a man between 45 and 60 years old with active or convalescent COVID-19. V usage is TRBV15 and J usage is TRBJ1-2, with 8 bases matching TRBD1. CDR3 DNA: TGTGCCACGGAAGACAGGGGAGATGATGGCTACACCTTC. Protein sequence: CATEDRGDDGYTF.